Each of the 21 T cell receptor beta chains below was sequenced from the same sample in a study of blood T cell repertoires in COVID-19. The repertoire was sequenced with immunoSEQ multiplex PCR; TCRdb's copy has only in-frame clones and lacks some. In the table there are about 200,000 clones, 70% to 90% of which are singletons. The sample taken for sequencing was peripheral blood. All receptors come from an elderly woman with acute or convalescent COVID-19.

CDR3: CASSRDRGEKLFF. CDR3 nucleotide sequence: TGTGCCAGCTCACGGGACAGGGGTGAAAAACTGTTTTTT. The chain joins TRBV18 to TRBJ1-4; 10 nucleotides align to TRBD1. The CDR3 extends over 13 amino acids. Trimming took 4 bases from V and 7 from J; bases not matched to a gene: 0. The germline gives CDR1 KGHSH, CDR2 LQKENI.

This clone has a handful of counts. V usage is TRBV9 and J usage is TRBJ1-2; D perhaps matches TRBD1 (5 bases). There are 16 residues in the CDR3. Trimming removed 3 bases from V and 0 bases from J, with 15 bases in between. Looked up from germline, CDR1 is SGDLS and CDR2 is YYNGEE. Written as DNA, the CDR3 is TGTGCCAGCAGCGATTCCCTCAGGGTAGCTAACTATGGCTACACCTTC. This codes for CASSDSLRVANYGYTF.

The V and J genes are TRBV5-5 and TRBJ1-1; 7 positions match TRBD1. The trim removed 4 bases at V and 4 bases at J, leaving 4 bases unmatched. This CDR3 is 13 amino acids long. Germline V gene lookup returns CDR1 SGHKS and CDR2 YYEKEE (reference sequence). CDR3 sequence: CASSTGVGTEAFF. The CDR3 DNA is TGTGCCAGCAGCACAGGGGTAGGCACTGAAGCTTTCTTT.

The rearrangement uses TRBV30 and TRBJ2-1; the D gene is possibly TRBD1 (6 bases). Germline CDR1 and CDR2: GTSNPN and SVGIG (reference sequence). The V and J ends lost 3 bases and 5 bases respectively, with 14 bases between them. This CDR3 region has 14 residues. In nucleotides, the CDR3 is TGTGCCTGGAGCCTGGGACACAACGACAATGAGCAGTTCTTC. Amino acids: CAWSLGHNDNEQFF.

The rearrangement joins TRBV27 to TRBJ2-5; the D gene is possibly TRBD1 (8 bases). V lost 7 bases and J 3 bases, leaving 15 bases between the germline ends. Germline-derived CDR1 and CDR2 are MNHEY and SMNVEV (reference sequence). This CDR3 comprises 14 residues. CDR3 coding DNA: TGTGCCAGCAACAGGGGGGGAAGGGAAGAGACCCAGTACTTC. Its translation: CASNRGGREETQYF.

The chain uses TRBV9 and TRBJ2-7; 9 positions agree with TRBD1. The V segment lost 3 bases and the J segment 6 bases; nucleotides outside the gene matches: 10. CDR3 length: 15 residues. Looked up from germline, CDR1 is SGDLS and CDR2 is YYNGEE. The CDR3 protein is CASSASGTGISEQYF. CDR3 nucleotides: TGTGCCAGCAGCGCCTCCGGGACAGGGATCTCCGAGCAGTACTTC.

This chain joins TRBV5-3 and TRBJ1-5; the match to TRBD1 covers 12 bases. TRBV5-3 is sorted into the ORF group, with uncertain function. The CDR3 is made up of 19 amino acids. The V gene end was trimmed by 1 base and the J gene end by 1 base; junction bases not matched to a gene: 9. CDR3 region: CARSLTIRDRGPSNQPQHF. CDR3 in DNA: TGTGCCAGAAGCTTGACAATCCGGGACAGGGGGCCGAGCAATCAGCCCCAGCATTTT.

This chain uses TRBV4-3 with TRBJ1-6; 7 bases align to TRBD1. Looked up from germline, CDR1 is LGHNA and CDR2 is YSLEER. The trim removed 3 bases at V and 4 bases at J, leaving 6 bases unmatched. CDR3 size: 16 residues. In nucleotides, the CDR3 is TGCGCCAGCAGCCAGGAACCGGGACAGTATAATTCACCCCTCCACTTT. Protein sequence: CASSQEPGQYNSPLHF.

The chain links TRBV9 to TRBJ2-4, with TRBD2 identical over 14 bases. The CDR3 covers 16 residues. V dropped 4 bases and J dropped 8; count of bases not matched to a gene: 8. Germline CDR1 SGDLS, CDR2 YYNGEE. The CDR3 loop is CASSRGTSGGLDIQYF. CDR3 nucleotide sequence: TGTGCCAGCAGCCGGGGGACTAGCGGGGGCTTAGACATTCAGTACTTC.

This clone was seen a few times. The chain couples TRBV29-1 to TRBJ2-1, with 9 bases fitting TRBD1. V dropped 5 bases and J dropped 1; count of bases not matched to a gene: 6. CDR1 SQVTM and CDR2 ANQGSEA come from the germline V gene. This CDR3 spans 15 amino acids. CDR3 sequence (DNA): TGCAGCGTTCGGGACAGGGTTTCTTCCTACAATGAGCAGTTCTTC. Translation: CSVRDRVSSYNEQFF.

The chain employs TRBV9 and TRBJ2-1; D uncertain. Germline V lookup: CDR1 SGDLS, CDR2 YYNGEE. The V gene lost 0 bases and the J gene lost 5 bases, with 9 bases spanning the gap. The CDR3 extends over 14 amino acids. CDR3 residues: CASSVGPVNNEQFF. As DNA, the CDR3 is TGTGCCAGCAGCGTAGGCCCAGTGAACAATGAGCAGTTCTTC.

This rearrangement joins TRBV12-5 to TRBJ1-1, with TRBD1 matching over 8 bases. The CDR3 loop spans 13 amino acids. Germline values: CDR1 LGHNT, CDR2 FRNRAP. Trimming at V came to 6 bases and at J to 5 bases, leaving 5 bases not matched to a gene. CDR3 nucleotide sequence: TGTGCTAGTGGCCCAGGGACAGGTACTGAAGCTTTCTTT. Protein sequence: CASGPGTGTEAFF.

The chain is built from TRBV19 and TRBJ2-7, with a weak D call TRBD1 (6 bases). The CDR3 consists of 15 residues. V was shortened by 6 bases and J by 3 bases, with 18 bases between the two germline ends. Germline CDR1 reads LNHDA; CDR2 reads SQIVND (reference sequence). As DNA, the CDR3 is TGTGCCAGTAGCCTACAGGGTAGTGTTGGCTACGAGCAGTACTTC. This gives the protein CASSLQGSVGYEQYF.

This clone has a single count. The chain is built from TRBV3-1 (or the pseudogene TRBV3-2) and TRBJ2-1; 11 bases line up with TRBD2. Germline-derived CDR1 and CDR2 are LGHDT and YNNKEL (reference sequence). V was clipped by 4 bases and J by 5 bases; unmatched bases: 4. The CDR3 is made up of 15 amino acids. The CDR3 protein is CASSPTGLADNEQFF. The CDR3 nucleotides read TGTGCCAGCAGCCCGACGGGACTAGCGGACAATGAGCAGTTCTTC.

This chain uses TRBV28 with TRBJ1-1; maybe TRBD1 (6 bases). Trimming pared 6 bases from V and 1 base from J, leaving 21 bases between. The CDR3 runs 17 residues. Germline CDR1 and CDR2: MDHEN and SYDVKM. The CDR3 nucleotides read TGTGCCAGCAGGCTCCTAGGGACATCGGACTGGAACACTGAAGCTTTCTTT. Its protein is CASRLLGTSDWNTEAFF.

The chain joins TRBV29-1 to TRBJ1-2; D remains unclear. V was trimmed by 7 bases and J by 0 bases, leaving 9 bases between them. Germline CDR1 reads SQVTM; CDR2 reads ANQGSEA. The CDR3 consists of 12 residues. The CDR3 DNA is TGCAGCGCCACCGGGGCTAACTATGGCTACACCTTC. Translated, it gives CSATGANYGYTF.

This clone came up once. This chain uses TRBV30 with TRBJ1-3; the D is unclear. This CDR3 comprises 13 residues. Germline CDR1 and CDR2: GTSNPN and SVGIG (reference sequence). Trimming removed 4 bases from V and 0 bases from J, with 7 bases in between. The CDR3 DNA follows: TGTGCCTGGATGAGAAGCTCTGGAAACACCATATATTTT. This sequence encodes CAWMRSSGNTIYF.

V gene TRBV19 combines with J gene TRBJ2-7; D is perhaps TRBD2 (6 bases). V lost 7 bases and J 3 bases, leaving 16 bases between the germline ends. Germline V gives CDR1 LNHDA, CDR2 SQIVND (reference sequence). CDR3 length: 14 amino acids. This CDR3 reads CASTPRGSHYEQYF. The CDR3 nucleotides are TGTGCCAGTACTCCTCGGGGGTCCCACTACGAGCAGTACTTC.

V is TRBV9 and J is TRBJ2-2; D is perhaps TRBD2 (7 bases). Germline CDR1 is SGDLS and CDR2 is YYNGEE. The CDR3 has 16 amino acids. The V and J ends lost 0 bases and 4 bases respectively, with 13 bases between them. DNA for the CDR3: TGTGCCAGCAGCGTAGGGGGGGGCGCGAGCACCGGGGAGCTGTTTTTT. Amino acid sequence: CASSVGGGASTGELFF. The full variable domain, its missing parts supplied by reference TRBV9 and TRBJ2-2, is DSGVTQTPKHLITATGQRVTLRCSPRSGDLSVYWYQQSLDQGLQFLIQYYNGEERAKGNILERFSAQQFPDLHSELNLSSLELGDSALYFCASSVGGGASTGELFFGEGSRLTVL.

For this clone: The limits of the CDR3 on the DNA are not certain, so only TCRdb's listed CDR3 is given. V gene TRBV19 combines with J gene TRBJ1-1; TRBD1, as called in the table, went unchecked against the DNA. Germline V CDR1 and CDR2: LNHDA, SQIVND (reference sequence). Counting both end residues, the CDR3 totals 13 amino acids. The CDR3 reads CASSVGQGAEVFF.

This chain connects TRBV11-3 to TRBJ1-1; 7 positions match TRBD1. Germline CDR1 SGHNT, CDR2 YENEEA. The CDR3 length is 13 residues. V lost 1 base, J lost 6 bases, and 2 bases stayed unmatched. CDR3 DNA sequence: TGTGCCAGCAGCTTAGCAACAGGGGCTGAAGCTTTCTTT. It yields the protein CASSLATGAEAFF. The full variable domain, rest sourced from reference TRBV11-3 and TRBJ1-1, is EAGVVQSPRYKIIEKKQPVAFWCNPISGHNTLYWYLQNLGQGPELLIRYENEEAVDDSQLPKDRFSAERLKGVDSTLKIQPAELGDSAVYLCASSLATGAEAFFGQGTRLTVV.